This TCR beta chain appears in the sequencing data of a study of blood T cells in healthy people across ages. Broader study findings: Older age coincided with a roughly linear decline in TCR beta diversity per million T cells. Across samples, TCR beta diversity tracked strongly with naive T cell percentage.

The junction had 11 bases not matched to a gene; V was cut back by 0 bases and J by 6 bases. CDR3 size: 16 residues. CDR1 and CDR2 (germline): DFQATT, SNEGSKA (reference sequence). A remark on this clonotype: Its antigen is still unknown.

Total RNA was isolated from each sample in quantities of at least 6 micrograms. Primed by a sample-barcoded 5' primer and a J-beta primer mix, a second PCR proceeded for about 7 to 12 cycles. The template-switch adaptor, which had 12 random nucleotides, put a tag on each cDNA molecule. One entry per CDR3 protein, called by TCRdb with MiXCR from the 5' RACE reads. In the table there are hundreds of thousands of distinct CDR3 sequences, around half of which are singletons. This receptor was identified in a woman aged 60-75 years in good health. The material sequenced was blood. The chain joins TRBV20-1 to TRBJ2-3, with 8 bases that match TRBD2. CDR3 DNA: TGCAGTGCTAGAGATCCTTCGGGGGGGAGAGCCGATACGCAGTATTTT. Translating it yields CSARDPSGGRADTQYF.